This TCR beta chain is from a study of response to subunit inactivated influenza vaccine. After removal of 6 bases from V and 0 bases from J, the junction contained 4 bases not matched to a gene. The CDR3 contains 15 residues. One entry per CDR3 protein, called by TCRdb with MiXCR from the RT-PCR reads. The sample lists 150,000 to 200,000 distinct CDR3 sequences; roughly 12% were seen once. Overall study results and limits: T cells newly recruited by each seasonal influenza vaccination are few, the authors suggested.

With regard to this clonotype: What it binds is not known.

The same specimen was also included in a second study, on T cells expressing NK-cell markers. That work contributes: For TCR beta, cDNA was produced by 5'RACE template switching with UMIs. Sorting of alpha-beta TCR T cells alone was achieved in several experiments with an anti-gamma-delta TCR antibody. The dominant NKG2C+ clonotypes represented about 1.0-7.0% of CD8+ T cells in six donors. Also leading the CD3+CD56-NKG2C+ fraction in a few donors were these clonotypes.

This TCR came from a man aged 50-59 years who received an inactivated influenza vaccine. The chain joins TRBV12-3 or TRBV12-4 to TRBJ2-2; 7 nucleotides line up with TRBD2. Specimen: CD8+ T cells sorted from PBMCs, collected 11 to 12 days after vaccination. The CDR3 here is CASRPGTTNTGELFF. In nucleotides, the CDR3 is TGTGCCAGCAGACCCGGGACTACGAACACCGGGGAGCTGTTTTTT.